This TCR beta chain is from a study of cytomegalovirus exposure and HLA in healthy donors. About the research overall: HLA-typed donors were the source of approximately 85 million unique TCRs, which an early data release held.

The V and J ends lost 5 bases and 4 bases, in that order; junction bases with no gene match: 12. The length of the CDR3 is 17 residues. Germline lookup yields CDR1 LNHDA and CDR2 SQIVND (reference sequence). PCR employed 60 Vbeta and 13 Jbeta primers. Sequencing used immunoSEQ multiplex PCR; TCRdb keeps in-frame clones, though not all of them. The sample shows 140,000 to 150,000 clones, and 0.8% to 1% sits with its ten largest clones. The sequence was obtained from a male donor in good health and CMV-seronegative. The sample comprised PBMCs. The chain combines TRBV19 with TRBJ1-3; 9 bases match TRBD1. CDR3 in DNA: TGTGCCAGTAGTTTGCGACCCGGGACAGGGTACGGAAACACCATATATTTT. This encodes CASSLRPGTGYGNTIYF.